The 21 T cell receptor beta chains below come from one sample, sequenced in a study of blood T cells in healthy people across ages. A sample-barcoded 5' primer and a J-beta primer mix were used in a second PCR of about 6 to 11 cycles. TCRdb reanalysed the 5' RACE reads using MiXCR and keeps one entry per CDR3 protein. The sample shows about 680,000 distinct CDR3 sequences, over 45% of them seen only once. The sequenced sample was blood. These receptor sequences come from a woman aged 55-69 years in good health.

V gene TRBV20-1 combines with J gene TRBJ1-5; D not resolved. CDR3 length: 16 residues. Trimming shortened V by 5 bases and J by 0 bases, and 17 bases separated the two germline ends. Germline-derived CDR1 and CDR2 are DFQATT and SNEGSKA (reference sequence). The CDR3 sequence: CSARSRLLYSNQPQHF. CDR3 DNA sequence: TGCAGTGCTCGCTCGAGACTGTTGTATAGCAATCAGCCCCAGCATTTT.

V gene TRBV7-9 combines with J gene TRBJ2-1; 9 nucleotides agree with TRBD1. The CDR3 sequence is 13 residues long. The germline gives CDR1 SEHNR, CDR2 FQNEAQ (reference sequence). J was trimmed by 9 bases and V by 5 bases; bases with no gene match: 5. The CDR3 DNA is TGTGCCAGCAGCCCACAGGGGGCGGGTGAGCAGTTCTTC. Its protein product is CASSPQGAGEQFF.

The gene calls are TRBV20-1 and TRBJ2-7; tentatively, D is TRBD1 (8 bases). With the DNA end fitting TRBJ2-5 better, the J assignment may be wrong. The CDR3 is 13 amino acids. Germline CDR1 reads DFQATT; CDR2 reads SNEGSKA (reference sequence). CDR3 sequence reads: CSGVDRGGETQYF. CDR3 nucleotides: TGCAGTGGAGTCGACAGGGGAGGGGAGACCCAGTACTTC.

Details on this clonotype: Germline and junction disagree at one end, which may indicate a read error. The chain uses TRBV13 and TRBJ2-7; 10 bases agree with TRBD1. The germline gives CDR1 PRHDT, CDR2 FYEKMQ (reference sequence). This CDR3 is 14 amino acids long. CDR3 nucleotide sequence: TGTGTCAGCAGCCCTACGGACAGGGGGGACGAGCAGTACTTC. This codes for CVSSPTDRGDEQYF.

In nucleotides, the CDR3 is TGTGCCAGCAGTCCGGACAGGGGCATATTTCAGTACTTC. Translating gives CASSPDRGIFQYF. The chain joins TRBV28 to TRBJ2-4; the match to TRBD1 covers 9 bases. This CDR3 comprises 13 residues. The V gene end was trimmed by 5 bases and the J gene end by 11 bases; junction bases not matched to a gene: 7. Looked up from germline, CDR1 is MDHEN and CDR2 is SYDVKM.

V gene TRBV29-1 combines with J gene TRBJ2-3; D is perhaps TRBD2 (5 bases). Germline V gene data show CDR1 as SQVTM and CDR2 as ANQGSEA. The V end was cut by 3 bases, the J end by 5 bases, with 9 bases between. This CDR3 comprises 12 residues. CDR3 bases: TGCAGCGTTGATTCTGGGAGAGATACGCAGTATTTT. Protein product: CSVDSGRDTQYF.

J is TRBJ2-2 and V is TRBV10-3; the D gene is possibly TRBD2 (6 bases). Germline assignment: CDR1 ENHRY and CDR2 SYGVKD. Trimming shortened V by 6 bases and J by 0 bases, and 11 bases separated the two germline ends. The CDR3 has 15 amino acids. CDR3 bases: TGTGCCATCAGGGAGGCTAGCGCGAACACCGGGGAGCTGTTTTTT. Amino acid sequence: CAIREASANTGELFF.

As to this clonotype: At one of its ends the junction is not consistent with the germline gene, which may arise from a read error. CDR3 sequence (DNA): TGTGCCAGCAGTCGGGTCGGGACAGGGGTTTATCAAAACAGTCAGTACTTC. It yields the protein CASSRVGTGVYQNSQYF. The chain has TRBV12-3 or TRBV12-4 and TRBJ2-4; 10 bases match TRBD1. The CDR3 has 17 amino acids.

This clonotype was seen repeatedly, ten times or more. This chain uses TRBV7-8 with TRBJ2-6; 8 nucleotides agree with TRBD1. Germline CDR1 SGHVS, CDR2 FQNEAQ. V lost 1 base to trimming and J lost 4 bases; unmatched junction nucleotides: 3. This CDR3 comprises 16 residues. CDR3 DNA: TGTGCCAGCAGCTTAGGACAGGGGTCCGGGGCCAACGTCCTGACTTTC. As protein: CASSLGQGSGANVLTF.

This rearrangement joins TRBV5-1 to TRBJ2-7, with no clear D. This CDR3 spans 14 amino acids. The germline CDR1 and CDR2 sequences are SGHRS and YFSETQ. V lost 1 base to trimming and J lost 3 bases, with 11 bases between them. The CDR3 loop reads CASSLWDELYEQYF. CDR3 nucleotide sequence: TGCGCCAGCAGCTTGTGGGATGAACTCTACGAGCAGTACTTC.

The chain is built from TRBV20-1 and TRBJ2-7; 11 nucleotides align to TRBD2. The J call is doubtful: the DNA matches TRBJ2-4 better. The CDR3 has 13 amino acids. From germline, CDR1 is DFQATT and CDR2 SNEGSKA (reference sequence). The CDR3 is CSAALAGVNIQYF. DNA for the CDR3: TGCAGTGCTGCACTAGCGGGAGTCAACATTCAGTACTTC.

This clonotype has only a few counts. The chain employs TRBV20-1 and TRBJ1-2; unclear D gene. Germline V gene data show CDR1 as DFQATT and CDR2 as SNEGSKA (reference sequence). Trimming left V 0 bases short and J 2 bases short, with 7 bases between. This CDR3 comprises 13 residues. CDR3 loop: CSARDPLNYGYTF. CDR3 nucleotide sequence: TGCAGTGCTAGAGATCCCTTAAACTATGGCTACACCTTC.

Turning to this clonotype: Relative to the germline gene, one junction end is altered; a read error may explain this. The chain joins TRBV7-2 to TRBJ2-1; 7 bases agree with TRBD1. The CDR3 sequence is 15 residues long. CDR1 and CDR2 from the germline V gene are SGHTA and FQGNSA. This CDR3 is CANSLNSGGYNEQFF. The CDR3 region has the DNA TGTGCCAACAGCTTAAATTCAGGGGGCTACAATGAGCAGTTCTTC. Full variable domain (remainder filled in from reference TRBV7-2 and TRBJ2-1): GAGVSQSPSNKVTEKGKDVELRCDPISGHTALYWYRQSLGQGLEFLIYFQGNSAPDKSGLPSDRFSAERTGGSVSTLTIQRTQQEDSAVYLCANSLNSGGYNEQFFGPGTRLTVL.

V gene TRBV29-1 combines with J gene TRBJ2-3; D remains ambiguous. The length of the CDR3 is 14 residues. With 1 base removed from V and 0 bases from J, the gap between germline ends came to 8 bases. The germline CDR1 and CDR2 sequences are SQVTM and ANQGSEA. The CDR3 bases are TGCAGCGTTGAAGGAAGCACTAGCACAGATACGCAGTATTTT. Residues: CSVEGSTSTDTQYF.

This chain joins TRBV20-1 and TRBJ2-5; a weak D match, TRBD2 (6 bases). Germline CDR1 reads DFQATT; CDR2 reads SNEGSKA (reference sequence). V lost 0 bases and J lost 2, with 19 bases in between. CDR3 size: 17 residues. This CDR3 is CSARDWRTGVGQETQYF. CDR3 in DNA: TGCAGTGCTAGAGATTGGAGGACGGGAGTCGGGCAAGAGACCCAGTACTTC.

This rearrangement joins TRBV4-3 to TRBJ2-3; the D is unclear. Trimming shortened V by 3 bases and J by 1 base, and 8 bases separated the two germline ends. This CDR3 contains 14 residues. From germline, CDR1 is LGHNA and CDR2 YSLEER. CDR3 loop: CASSQLSGTDTQYF. Written as DNA, the CDR3 is TGCGCCAGCAGCCAGCTCTCCGGCACAGATACGCAGTATTTT.

This clonotype came up a few times. The rearrangement uses TRBV7-2 and TRBJ2-5; TRBD2 agrees at 10 bases. The germline gives CDR1 SGHTA, CDR2 FQGNSA. This CDR3 spans 15 amino acids. V was clipped by 3 bases and J by 3 bases; unmatched bases: 4. CDR3 sequence reads: CASSFQAGGEETQYF. The CDR3 DNA is TGTGCCAGCAGCTTTCAAGCGGGAGGGGAAGAGACCCAGTACTTC.

A few counts support this clonotype. The CDR3, as DNA: TGCAGCGTTGTTAACCCGAGACTAGCGGCCCCTCGGGACACAGATACGCAGTATTTT. Its translation is CSVVNPRLAAPRDTDTQYF. The V gene is TRBV29-1, the J gene TRBJ2-3, with 9 bases lining up with TRBD2. The trim removed 4 bases at V and 2 bases at J, leaving 19 bases unmatched. This CDR3 has 19 amino acids. Germline V CDR1 and CDR2: SQVTM, ANQGSEA.

This clonotype occurred a few times. V gene TRBV7-9 combines with J gene TRBJ1-3; 8 bases agree with TRBD1. The germline CDR1 and CDR2 sequences are SEHNR and FQNEAQ (reference sequence). Unmatched junction bases numbered 5, after V lost 4 bases and J lost 0 bases. The CDR3 runs 16 residues. CDR3 in DNA: TGTGCCAGCAGCTCCCGGACAGGGAGCTCTGGAAACACCATATATTTT. This translates into CASSSRTGSSGNTIYF.

As concerns this clonotype: Germline is not matched at one junction end, which may reflect a read error. The rearrangement links TRBV20-1 to TRBJ2-5; tentatively, D is TRBD2 (5 bases). The CDR3 covers 16 residues. Germline CDR1 and CDR2: DFQATT and SNEGSKA (reference sequence). DNA of the CDR3: TGCAGTACTAGAGATCACGTTACCAACCGCGGGGAGACCCAGTACTTC. It codes for CSTRDHVTNRGETQYF.

V and J are TRBV20-1 and TRBJ1-6; 8 bases fit TRBD1. This CDR3 spans 14 amino acids. The germline gives CDR1 DFQATT, CDR2 SNEGSKA (reference sequence). The J segment lost 9 bases and the V segment lost 1 base, leaving 5 bases of the junction unmatched. CDR3 nucleotides: TGCAGTGCTAGAGGCCAGGGGGCGGTTTCACCCCTCCACTTT. Amino acid sequence: CSARGQGAVSPLHF.